This T cell receptor beta chain is from a study of blood T cell repertoires in COVID-19 (dated by TCRdb to 2020 to 2022). Study-level background: The collaborator samples originated in the United States, Italy and Spain and spanned the acute and convalescent phases of COVID-19. Where available, HLA class I and class II types were taken from metadata supplied by the sample provider and were not determined by assay-based typing. A freely available public database, intended as a resource for researchers studying the immune response to SARS-CoV-2, is where the repertoires were released. The prospective study material was composed of cDNA or gDNA derived from T cells, B-cell-depleted T cells, or PBMCs. The samples were drawn from the first 160 participants of the ongoing ImmuneRACE study and from over 950 subjects provided by 6 global collaborators. A de-identified subject ID, COVID-19 status, age in years and sex were almost always included in the sample metadata. Subjects who had been exposed to COVID-19, were actively infected with it, or had recovered from it provided the deeply sampled blood TCRbeta repertoires that made up the dataset. Overall results and qualifications from the work: Clinical and demographic metadata were provided uncurated, with the amount varying by source and participant.

There are 16 amino acids in the CDR3, from cysteine to phenylalanine inclusive. The kept DNA is CDR3 alone, 48 bases in frame from the first base. The germline V gene supplies CDR1 SGHRS and CDR2 YFSETQ. V loses 1 base, J loses 2 bases, and the germline ends lie 14 bases apart. In the prospective study, participants were roughly 18 to 90 years old, resided in about 25 geographic areas of the United States, and were enrolled through a virtual design. To assign participants to cohorts, the prospective study relied on clinical history that participants themselves reported in a screening survey and a study questionnaire. For ImmuneRACE Cohort 3, a participant was defined as recovered based on two consecutive negative NP/OP PCR tests, clearance by a healthcare professional, or resolution of symptoms. In the prospective study, mobile phlebotomists collected whole blood, serum and a nasopharyngeal or oropharyngeal swab from each participant. Participants in the prospective study had the option to provide additional blood draws and questionnaires over an approximately 2-month period. Prospective study blood samples were shipped either frozen or at room temperature before DNA extraction.

This clone has a single count. Its antigen is not yet known. Base qualities were left out, and no much larger clone turns up one base away. The immunoSEQ Assay, a bias-controlled multiplex PCR, was used to amplify TCRbeta CDR3 regions from genomic DNA. Turning to the authors' computational methods: Nucleated cell counts per sample were estimated from amplification of reference gene primers within the assay. To quantify the absolute abundance of each unique TCRbeta CDR3 rearrangement, sequence reads were collapsed and filtered. For each sample, productive Simpson clonality was calculated by taking the square root of Simpson's diversity index across productive rearrangements. TCRdb's version of the immuneACCESS table is confined to in-frame rearrangements and falls short of the full clone set. An unresolved V gene accounts for under half of the shortfall where checked; the remainder is of unknown origin. D and trimming come from the DNA, and the V and J calls and clone size come from that table. The sample table records around 250,000 clones; roughly 85% of these occur just once. Approximately 2% of the sample is in the top ten clones.

This sequence uses TRBV5-1 and TRBJ2-3, with no D gene named confidently. The origin of this receptor is a woman between 50 and 59 years old who had recovered from COVID-19. Sequenced sample: PBMCs or T cells enriched from blood (not recorded which). CDR3 sequence: CASSLLTPEATDTQYF. The DNA sequence reads TGCGCCAGCAGCTTGCTTACTCCTGAAGCCACAGATACGCAGTATTTT.